The T cell receptor beta chain described here comes from a study of blood T cells in healthy people across ages. A sample-barcoded 5' primer and a J-beta primer mix were used in a second PCR of roughly 6 to 11 cycles. TCRdb re-analysed the 5' RACE reads in MiXCR, keeping a single row per CDR3 protein. This repertoire shows some 920,000 distinct CDR3 sequences, about 51% found once; its top ten account for over 20%. This clonotype turned up a few times. Its antigen is undetermined. CDR1 is SGHTA, CDR2 FQGTGA, per germline. This CDR3 is 14 amino acids long. Study observations and caveats: Per million T cells, the diversity of TCR beta decreased roughly linearly as age advanced.

The genes are TRBV7-3 and TRBJ2-5, with 9 bases that match TRBD2. The DNA end is a closer match to TRBJ2-7, so the J assignment may be wrong. The sequence came from a woman in her sixties in good health. The sample comprised blood. The CDR3 spells CASRPIAGVAEQYF. Here the CDR3 DNA reads TGTGCCAGCAGGCCTATAGCGGGAGTTGCCGAGCAGTACTTC.